The TCR beta chain described here comes from a study of CD8 T cells in ankylosing spondylitis. Points from the study as a whole: A TCR beta motif of fewer than ten highly homologous variants seemed to mark ankylosing spondylitis blood.

This clonotype was counted at least ten times. As yet, its antigen is unknown. The CDR3 consists of 14 residues. Germline lookup yields CDR1 SQVTM and CDR2 ANQGSEA. With V trimmed by 5 bases and J by 6 bases, 9 bases remained unmatched. In TCRdb, the 5' RACE reads were re-called with MiXCR into one record per CDR3 protein. The table records roughly 490,000 distinct CDR3 sequences, roughly 5% of them present only once. This TCR was recovered from a male donor with ankylosing spondylitis. Sequenced: blood, either unsorted or a sorted T cell fraction (not recorded which). This chain connects TRBV29-1 to TRBJ2-1, with 8 positions matching TRBD2. The CDR3: CSVRRGVISNEQFF. For the CDR3, the DNA is TGCAGCGTTCGGCGGGGGGTTATAAGCAATGAGCAGTTCTTC.